These 27 T cell receptor beta chains share one sample of origin, sequenced in a study of ipilimumab plus nivolumab after autologous stem cell transplantation. Method: immunoSEQ multiplex PCR; TCRdb's copy keeps in-frame clones and lacks some. The profile shows tens of thousands of clones, approximately 83% of them singletons. Specimen: PBMCs, collected in a trial of ipilimumab plus nivolumab as post-transplant consolidation. The receptors come from a male donor with diffuse large B-cell lymphoma.

V and J are TRBV9 and TRBJ2-2; 8 bases fit TRBD1. After removal of 4 bases from V and 1 base from J, the junction contained 6 bases not matched to a gene. This CDR3 is built from 16 residues. Germline lookup yields CDR1 SGDLS and CDR2 YYNGEE. The CDR3 loop reads CASSKWGQENTGELFF. The CDR3 coding sequence is TGTGCCAGCAGCAAATGGGGACAGGAGAACACCGGGGAGCTGTTTTTT.

This rearrangement joins TRBV11-1 to TRBJ2-7, with D maybe TRBD2 (5 bases). V shed 3 bases and J shed 0 bases, with 12 bases lying between them. The CDR3 runs to 15 residues. CDR1 is SGHAT and CDR2 is FQDESV in the germline V gene (reference sequence). CDR3 region: CASSFLDSSSYEQYF. The CDR3 nucleotides are TGTGCCAGCAGCTTCCTGGACTCGAGCTCCTACGAGCAGTACTTC.

The CDR3 sequence: CASSPKSGARGKKETQYF. In DNA form, the CDR3 reads TGCGCCAGCAGTCCGAAAAGCGGGGCCAGGGGGAAGAAAGAGACCCAGTACTTC. The genes are TRBV23-1 and TRBJ2-5, with D perhaps TRBD1 or TRBD2 (7 bases each). TRBV23-1 is recorded as an ORF, its role being uncertain. The germline V and J ends were trimmed by 4 bases and 3 bases, with 24 bases remaining between them. This CDR3 has 18 residues.

The chain has TRBV12-5 and TRBJ2-5, with a tentative D call TRBD1 (6 bases). Trimming removed 6 bases from V and 2 bases from J, with 16 bases in between. The germline V gene encodes CDR1 LGHNT and CDR2 FRNRAP. The CDR3 totals 15 residues. CDR3 in amino acids: CASGLRGSTQETQYF. CDR3 nucleotides: TGTGCTAGTGGCCTGAGGGGGAGCACTCAAGAGACCCAGTACTTC.

The table lists this clone with a few counts. This rearrangement joins TRBV11-2 to TRBJ1-2; no clear D gene. Germline CDR1 is SGHAT and CDR2 is FQNNGV. V shed 3 bases and J shed 4 bases, with 6 bases lying between them. The CDR3 is 12 residues long. The CDR3 bases are TGTGCCAGCAGCTTGGCGGGCTATGGCTACACCTTC. It encodes CASSLAGYGYTF.

The chain employs TRBV7-2 and TRBJ2-7, with 7 nucleotides matching TRBD2. The CDR3 loop spans 16 amino acids. Germline values: CDR1 SGHTA, CDR2 FQGNSA. The V segment lost 6 bases and the J segment 0 bases; nucleotides outside the gene matches: 11. The CDR3 nucleotides read TGTGCCAGCAGTTACCTCGATCGGGGGGACTCCTACGAGCAGTACTTC. Translated, it gives CASSYLDRGDSYEQYF.

The chain recombines TRBV10-2 with TRBJ1-2; no clear D gene. V was pared by 6 bases and J by 2 bases, with 10 bases between. Germline-derived CDR1 and CDR2 are WSHSY and SAAADI. The CDR3 length is 13 residues. The CDR3 DNA follows: TGCGCCAGCAGCACCGGACTAAACTATGGCTACACCTTC. Amino acid sequence: CASSTGLNYGYTF.

This chain joins TRBV28 and TRBJ1-1, with 7 bases fitting TRBD1. Per the germline V gene, CDR1 is MDHEN and CDR2 is SYDVKM. V gave up 7 bases and J gave up 3 bases; unmatched junction bases: 8. This CDR3 region has 14 residues. CDR3 in amino acids: CASTTTGYDTEAFF. DNA for the CDR3: TGTGCCAGCACTACGACAGGGTATGACACTGAAGCTTTCTTT.

The genes are TRBV9 and TRBJ2-1; 7 bases line up with TRBD1. Per the germline V gene, CDR1 is SGDLS and CDR2 is YYNGEE. CDR3 length: 14 residues. Unmatched junction bases numbered 9, after V lost 3 bases and J lost 9 bases. As DNA, the CDR3 is TGTGCCAGCAGCGGAATAGCACAGGGGAGTGAGCAGTTCTTC. Translating it yields CASSGIAQGSEQFF. Together with reference TRBV9 and TRBJ2-1, the CDR3 gives the full variable domain: DSGVTQTPKHLITATGQRVTLRCSPRSGDLSVYWYQQSLDQGLQFLIQYYNGEERAKGNILERFSAQQFPDLHSELNLSSLELGDSALYFCASSGIAQGSEQFFGPGTRLTVL.

The chain combines TRBV11-2 with TRBJ2-5; D possibly corresponds to TRBD2 (6 bases). This CDR3 has 15 residues. Per germline, CDR1 SGHAT and CDR2 FQNNGV. Trimming removed 5 bases at V and 5 bases at J, with 18 bases between. The DNA for the CDR3 is TGTGCCAGCAGCATAGCGGTTCTGGGTAGGGAGACCCAGTACTTC. Its translation: CASSIAVLGRETQYF.

The rearrangement links TRBV4-1 to TRBJ2-2; 9 positions agree with TRBD1. The CDR3 consists of 17 residues. V was clipped by 2 bases and J by 3 bases; unmatched bases: 7. CDR1 and CDR2 (germline): MGHRA, YSYEKL. In DNA, the CDR3 is TGCGCCAGCAGCCAAAAACAGGGGGCTATCGACACCGGGGAGCTGTTTTTT. Translated, it gives CASSQKQGAIDTGELFF.

J is TRBJ1-1 and V is TRBV6-1; 7 nucleotides line up with TRBD1. The length of the CDR3 is 14 residues. The trim removed 5 bases at V and 4 bases at J, leaving 7 bases unmatched. Germline V gene sequence: CDR1 MNHNS, CDR2 SASEGT. The CDR3 spells CASSLTDRTTEAFF. The CDR3 DNA is TGTGCCAGCAGTTTGACGGACAGGACCACTGAAGCTTTCTTT.

This chain connects TRBV27 to TRBJ2-7; 8 positions match TRBD1. CDR1 is MNHEY and CDR2 is SMNVEV in the germline V gene (reference sequence). With 6 bases clipped from V and 8 bases from J, the junction kept 12 bases outside the gene matches. The CDR3 loop spans 14 amino acids. The CDR3 region is CASSRGQGTKKQYF. The CDR3 DNA is TGTGCCAGCAGCCGTGGACAGGGTACTAAAAAGCAGTACTTC.

The chain recombines TRBV7-6 with TRBJ2-5, with D perhaps assigned TRBD1 or TRBD2 (6 bases each). Germline loops: CDR1 SGHVS, CDR2 FNYEAQ. The CDR3 spans 11 residues. Trimming stripped 11 bases from V and 7 bases from J, with 14 bases between. The CDR3 nucleotides are TGTGCCGTGGCCGGGGGCAGGACCCAGTACTTC. Amino acids: CAVAGGRTQYF. Full variable domain (rest looked up from reference TRBV7-6 and TRBJ2-5): GAGVSQSPRYKVTKRGQDVALRCDPISGHVSLYWYRQALGQGPEFLTYFNYEAQQDKSGLPNDRFSAERPEGSISTLTIQRTEQRDSAMYRCAVAGGRTQYFGPGTRLLVL.

This rearrangement joins TRBV11-2 to TRBJ1-2; possible D gene TRBD1, 6 bases. Germline lookup yields CDR1 SGHAT and CDR2 FQNNGV. There are 16 residues in the CDR3. Trimming cost V 3 bases and J 0 bases, with 14 bases left between them. For the CDR3, the DNA is TGTGCCAGCAGCTTCGTTCGTGGGGGCCCTAACTATGGCTACACCTTC. It yields the protein CASSFVRGGPNYGYTF.

This clone was picked up a small number of times. The chain is built from TRBV2 and TRBJ1-6, with 8 positions matching TRBD1. J gave up 6 bases and V 4 bases, and 8 bases lay outside the gene matches. Germline-derived CDR1 and CDR2 are SNHLY and FYNNEI. The CDR3 totals 16 residues. CDR3 in amino acids: CASSVQGALGNSPLHF. In nucleotides, the CDR3 is TGTGCCAGCAGTGTGCAGGGGGCGCTAGGTAATTCACCCCTCCACTTT.

V gene TRBV7-9 combines with J gene TRBJ1-5, with 10 bases identical to TRBD1. CDR1 and CDR2 (germline): SEHNR, FQNEAQ (reference sequence). Trimming removed 6 bases from V and 2 bases from J; junction bases left unmatched: 4. CDR3 length: 15 residues. The chain's CDR3 is CASSFGTGGNQPQHF. The CDR3 region has the DNA TGTGCCAGCAGTTTCGGGACAGGGGGCAATCAGCCCCAGCATTTT.

The V gene is TRBV9, the J gene TRBJ2-1; 10 bases align to TRBD2. V was clipped by 1 base and J by 8 bases; unmatched bases: 6. From germline, CDR1 is SGDLS and CDR2 YYNGEE. The CDR3 is 15 residues long. CDR3 protein: CASSVNSGGAYEQFF. CDR3 sequence (DNA): TGTGCCAGCAGCGTAAACAGCGGGGGGGCATATGAGCAGTTCTTC.

This clone was seen a single time. This chain uses TRBV5-1 with TRBJ2-5, with D possibly TRBD1 on 6 matching bases. Trimming shortened V by 4 bases and J by 3 bases, and 16 bases separated the two germline ends. From germline, CDR1 is SGHRS and CDR2 YFSETQ. The CDR3 is made up of 15 amino acids. This CDR3 is CASSRNTGQEETQYF. The CDR3 region has the DNA TGCGCCAGCAGCAGAAACACAGGGCAGGAAGAGACCCAGTACTTC.

Notes on this clone: The sample carries other DNA sequences with the same CDR3. The chain links TRBV7-3 to TRBJ2-5, with D perhaps matching TRBD2 (5 bases). Looked up from germline, CDR1 is SGHTA and CDR2 is FQGTGA. CDR3 size: 13 residues. V lost 1 base to trimming and J lost 2 bases, with 5 bases between them. The CDR3 DNA reads TGTGCCAGCAGCTTAAGGAGGCAAGAGACCCAGTACTTC. The encoded protein is CASSLRRQETQYF.

This clone turned up a few times. The gene calls are TRBV11-1 and TRBJ1-3; 7 bases map to TRBD1. Per germline, CDR1 SGHAT and CDR2 FQDESV (reference sequence). V lost 6 bases to trimming and J lost 8 bases; unmatched junction nucleotides: 7. This CDR3 comprises 13 residues. The CDR3 reads CASRRDSLDTIYF. The CDR3 nucleotides are TGTGCCAGCAGACGGGACAGCCTGGACACCATATATTTT. The whole variable domain, filled in from reference TRBV11-1 and TRBJ1-3, reads EAEVAQSPRYKITEKSQAVAFWCDPISGHATLYWYRQILGQGPELLVQFQDESVVDDSQLPKDRFSAERLKGVDSTLKIQPAELGDSAMYLCASRRDSLDTIYFGEGSWLTVV.

The chain has TRBV5-5 and TRBJ2-2; D is unresolved. V was pared by 0 bases and J by 8 bases, with 11 bases between. Germline CDR1 reads SGHKS; CDR2 reads YYEKEE (reference sequence). CDR3 length equals 14 residues. The DNA of the CDR3 is TGTGCCAGCAGCTTGGTTCGAGCCCCAGGGGAGCTGTTTTTT. It translates to CASSLVRAPGELFF.

The genes are TRBV6-5 and TRBJ1-1, with D maybe TRBD1 (6 bases). Germline V gene sequence: CDR1 MNHEY, CDR2 SVGAGI. The V gene lost 2 bases and the J gene lost 4 bases, with 17 bases spanning the gap. The CDR3 is 16 residues long. The CDR3 nucleotides are TGTGCCAGCAGTTACGGGACATTCGGGTTGGGCACTGAAGCTTTCTTT. Protein product: CASSYGTFGLGTEAFF.

The rearrangement joins TRBV6-5 to TRBJ2-3; 9 nucleotides align to TRBD1. Germline V gives CDR1 MNHEY, CDR2 SVGAGI. The CDR3 sequence is 16 residues long. V trimming: 2 bases; J trimming: 1 base; junction bases outside the gene matches: 4. The CDR3 loop reads CASSYTRTGGTDTQYF. The CDR3 nucleotides are TGTGCCAGCAGTTACACCAGGACAGGGGGCACAGATACGCAGTATTTT.

The chain is built from TRBV5-4 and TRBJ2-7, with D possibly TRBD2 on 5 matching bases. V was clipped by 4 bases and J by 4 bases, with 12 bases between them. In germline, CDR1 is SGHNT, CDR2 YYREEE (reference sequence). The CDR3 extends over 13 amino acids. In DNA, the CDR3 is TGTGCCAGCAGCCGTCCCGGGGTTTACGAGCAGTACTTC. The encoded protein is CASSRPGVYEQYF.

The chain joins TRBV5-1 to TRBJ1-2; TRBD1 agrees at 8 bases. The CDR3 is made up of 13 amino acids. Germline CDR1 and CDR2: SGHRS and YFSETQ. J gave up 8 bases and V 5 bases, and 8 bases lay outside the gene matches. CDR3 in amino acids: CASSSGTGIGYTF. CDR3 in DNA: TGCGCCAGCAGTTCCGGGACAGGAATCGGCTACACCTTC.

This sequence joins TRBV5-4 and TRBJ1-1; maybe TRBD1 (6 bases). Trimming left V 6 bases short and J 5 bases short, with 17 bases between. Germline CDR1 SGHNT, CDR2 YYREEE (reference sequence). The CDR3 has 14 amino acids. The CDR3 sequence is CASTAGGAGTEAFF. CDR3 bases: TGTGCCAGCACCGCCGGGGGGGCAGGGACTGAAGCTTTCTTT.